What follows are 26 T cell receptor beta chains derived from one specimen sequenced in a study of cytomegalovirus exposure and HLA in healthy donors. The PCR ran on 60 Vbeta and 13 Jbeta primers. Assay: immunoSEQ multiplex PCR; the TCRdb copy retains only in-frame clones and omits some. The sample shows 150,000 to 200,000 clones, roughly 80% of them seen only once. The sequenced sample consisted of PBMCs. The receptors here all came from a male donor in good health and CMV-seronegative.

This clone has only a few counts. The chain joins TRBV5-1 to TRBJ2-2; the D is unclear. CDR1 SGHRS and CDR2 YFSETQ come from the germline V gene. The CDR3 sequence is 15 residues long. With 5 bases removed from V and 2 bases from J, the gap between germline ends came to 13 bases. CDR3 nucleotides: TGCGCCAGCAGTAGCTTAGCTTCCAACACCGGGGAGCTGTTTTTT. It is translated as CASSSLASNTGELFF.

The chain employs TRBV10-3 and TRBJ1-5; no reliable D call. The CDR3 spans 15 residues. The ends were cut back, 1 base at V and 6 bases at J, with 13 bases in the middle. Germline lookup yields CDR1 ENHRY and CDR2 SYGVKD. The CDR3 region is CAISEWEGRIQPQHF. CDR3 DNA sequence: TGTGCCATCAGTGAGTGGGAGGGTCGTATTCAGCCCCAGCATTTT.

The V call is TRBV18, the J call TRBJ1-1; no clear D gene. Deletions cut 5 bases from V and 3 bases from J, with 10 bases between. This CDR3 is built from 13 residues. Germline CDR1 is KGHSH and CDR2 is LQKENI. CDR3 residues: CASSSRGDTEAFF. The CDR3 nucleotides are TGTGCCAGCTCATCCCGCGGGGACACTGAAGCTTTCTTT.

This clone turned up a few times. The chain combines TRBV9 with TRBJ2-5; perhaps TRBD1 as D (6 bases). CDR1 and CDR2 (germline): SGDLS, YYNGEE. V dropped 7 bases and J dropped 5 bases, with 9 bases sitting between them. CDR3 size: 11 residues. CDR3 nucleotides: TGTGCCAGCGGGGGCCGCGAGACCCAGTACTTC. Its protein product is CASGGRETQYF.

Ten or more counts support this clone. The rearrangement links TRBV19 to TRBJ2-3; D may be TRBD1 (5 bases). The CDR3 runs 15 residues. Trimming took 3 bases from V and 2 from J, leaving 12 bases between them. CDR1 and CDR2 (germline): LNHDA, SQIVND (reference sequence). CDR3 in amino acids: CASSIEDTFTDTQYF. The CDR3 nucleotides are TGTGCCAGTAGTATTGAGGACACTTTCACAGATACGCAGTATTTT.

The chain employs TRBV7-9 and TRBJ1-1; 7 nucleotides line up with TRBD1. V lost 4 bases, J lost 1 base, and 6 bases stayed unmatched. The CDR3 extends over 15 amino acids. Germline loops: CDR1 SEHNR, CDR2 FQNEAQ (reference sequence). CDR3 DNA sequence: TGTGCCAGCAGCTCCCGGACAGGCGGGAACACTGAAGCTTTCTTT. This sequence encodes CASSSRTGGNTEAFF. The variable domain in full, with the rest retrieved from reference TRBV7-9 and TRBJ1-1, is DTGVSQNPRHKITKRGQNVTFRCDPISEHNRLYWYRQTLGQGPEFLTYFQNEAQLEKSRLLSDRFSAERPKGSFSTLEIQRTEQGDSAMYLCASSSRTGGNTEAFFGQGTRLTVV.

The CDR3 region has the DNA TGTGCCAGCAGCCCAATCGATTCCCGGAATGAGCAGTTCTTC. It encodes CASSPIDSRNEQFF. The J gene is TRBJ2-1, the V gene TRBV11-2; no definite D call. The CDR3 contains 14 residues. The V and J ends lost 5 bases and 7 bases respectively, with 15 bases between them. Looked up from germline, CDR1 is SGHAT and CDR2 is FQNNGV.

The V call is TRBV27, the J call TRBJ2-1, with 7 bases matching TRBD1. From germline, CDR1 is MNHEY and CDR2 SMNVEV (reference sequence). V trimming: 10 bases; J trimming: 12 bases; junction bases outside the gene matches: 15. This CDR3 spans 13 amino acids. This CDR3 reads CATATGPLTGQFF. CDR3 bases: TGTGCCACCGCGACAGGGCCCCTTACGGGGCAGTTCTTC.

The chain links TRBV21-1 to TRBJ1-1; the tabulated D call, TRBD1, remains unverified against the DNA. TRBV21-1 is an annotated pseudogene. This CDR3 has 19 residues. Here the CDR3 DNA reads TGTGCCGGCAGCAAAGATATAACGGGGCCAGGGGGTTTCTACACTGAAGCTTTCTTT. This codes for CAGSKDITGPGGFYTEAFF.

The chain links TRBV7-6 to TRBJ2-1; 9 bases are a match to TRBD2. Germline V CDR1 and CDR2: SGHVS, FNYEAQ. J was trimmed by 4 bases and V by 2 bases; bases with no gene match: 6. The CDR3 loop spans 16 amino acids. The CDR3 DNA follows: TGTGCCAGCAGCTTATCTGCGGCGGGGGGGTACAATGAGCAGTTCTTC. Its protein is CASSLSAAGGYNEQFF. The complete variable domain, with remaining parts taken from reference TRBV7-6 and TRBJ2-1, reads GAGVSQSPRYKVTKRGQDVALRCDPISGHVSLYWYRQALGQGPEFLTYFNYEAQQDKSGLPNDRFSAERPEGSISTLTIQRTEQRDSAMYRCASSLSAAGGYNEQFFGPGTRLTVL.

In this sample, this clone turned up once. The rearrangement links TRBV29-1 to TRBJ2-5; 7 bases align to TRBD1. The trim removed 0 bases at V and 0 bases at J, leaving 7 bases unmatched. CDR1 and CDR2 from the germline V gene are SQVTM and ANQGSEA. The CDR3 spans 16 residues. Here the CDR3 reads CSVEEIDRVYQETQYF. The CDR3 DNA reads TGCAGCGTTGAAGAAATAGACAGGGTGTACCAAGAGACCCAGTACTTC. Complete variable domain (other parts from reference TRBV29-1 and TRBJ2-5): SAVISQKPSRDICQRGTSLTIQCQVDSQVTMMFWYRQQPGQSLTLIATANQGSEATYESGFVIDKFPISRPNLTFSTLTVSNMSPEDSSIYLCSVEEIDRVYQETQYFGPGTRLLVL.

The chain has TRBV5-1 and TRBJ1-4, with a tentative D call TRBD1 (5 bases). The CDR3 covers 14 residues. The V end was cut by 3 bases, the J end by 6 bases, with 12 bases between. Germline CDR1 is SGHRS and CDR2 is YFSETQ. The CDR3 bases are TGCGCCAGCAGCTCCTCTTGGGGGGATGAAAAACTGTTTTTT. It codes for CASSSSWGDEKLFF. The complete variable domain, with remaining parts taken from reference TRBV5-1 and TRBJ1-4, reads KAGVTQTPRYLIKTRGQQVTLSCSPISGHRSVSWYQQTPGQGLQFLFEYFSETQRNKGNFPGRFSGRQFSNSRSEMNVSTLELGDSALYLCASSSSWGDEKLFFGSGTQLSVL.

The rearrangement links TRBV7-6 to TRBJ2-7; 8 positions agree with TRBD1. Trimming at V came to 5 bases and at J to 5 bases, leaving 5 bases not matched to a gene. The CDR3 has 13 residues. Germline CDR1 is SGHVS and CDR2 is FNYEAQ. CDR3 residues: CASSRDRSHEQYF. CDR3 nucleotide sequence: TGTGCCAGCAGCAGGGACAGGTCACACGAGCAGTACTTC.

V gene TRBV6-5 combines with J gene TRBJ1-2; D is perhaps TRBD1 (5 bases). Trimming pared 5 bases from V and 4 bases from J, leaving 17 bases between. The germline CDR1 and CDR2 sequences are MNHEY and SVGAGI. The CDR3 runs 15 residues. The CDR3 sequence is CASSLGGEERYGYTF. CDR3 coding DNA: TGTGCCAGCAGTCTGGGGGGAGAAGAACGCTATGGCTACACCTTC.

The chain is built from TRBV6-5 and TRBJ1-2; 10 nucleotides align to TRBD1. CDR1 is MNHEY, CDR2 SVGAGI, per germline. After removal of 10 bases from V and 3 bases from J, the junction contained 8 bases not matched to a gene. This CDR3 comprises 14 residues. The CDR3 protein is CATNRGTGDYGYTF. CDR3 nucleotides: TGTGCCACGAACCGGGGGACAGGGGACTATGGCTACACCTTC.

The V and J genes are TRBV5-4 and TRBJ1-3, with D perhaps TRBD1 (6 bases). The CDR3 contains 16 residues. The germline CDR1 and CDR2 sequences are SGHNT and YYREEE (reference sequence). Trimming removed 6 bases at V and 1 base at J, with 17 bases between. The CDR3 sequence is CASTLGGARSGNTIYF. The CDR3 region has the DNA TGTGCCAGCACCCTGGGGGGGGCTCGGTCTGGAAACACCATATATTTT.

The CDR3 sequence: CASSYSRQEAYEQYF. DNA of the CDR3: TGTGCCAGCAGTTACTCACGGCAAGAGGCCTACGAGCAGTACTTC. V is TRBV6-5 and J is TRBJ2-7; D remains ambiguous. CDR1 and CDR2 from the germline V gene are MNHEY and SVGAGI. Trimming pared 0 bases from V and 2 bases from J, leaving 11 bases between. CDR3 length equals 15 residues.

The rearrangement joins TRBV5-1 to TRBJ2-3; TRBD2 matches 9 bases. V shed 4 bases and J 1 base; nucleotides not matched to a gene: 10. Germline V gene sequence: CDR1 SGHRS, CDR2 YFSETQ. There are 17 residues in the CDR3. CDR3 protein: CASSPGLGGGGTDTQYF. The DNA of the CDR3 is TGCGCCAGCAGCCCGGGACTTGGCGGGGGGGGCACAGATACGCAGTATTTT.

The chain employs TRBV5-4 and TRBJ2-7, with D possibly TRBD2 on 7 matching bases. The germline V gene has CDR1 SGHNT and CDR2 YYREEE (reference sequence). V gave up 4 bases and J gave up 12 bases, with 20 bases separating them. The CDR3 extends over 13 amino acids. The CDR3 DNA reads TGTGCCAGCAGCCCGGGGGGCGAGATCTCCTTGTACTTC. Translated: CASSPGGEISLYF.

This clone was counted a few times. The V gene is TRBV6-6, the J gene TRBJ1-2, with D unclear. This CDR3 region has 13 residues. Germline values: CDR1 MNHNY, CDR2 SVGAGI (reference sequence). V was trimmed by 7 bases and J by 4 bases, leaving 13 bases between them. DNA of the CDR3: TGTGCCAGCACTCGGGGAGCTCCCTATGGCTACACCTTC. Translating gives CASTRGAPYGYTF.

The chain has TRBV11-2 and TRBJ1-3; TRBD1 might be the D (6 bases). V lost 7 bases, J lost 6 bases, and 19 bases lay in between. The germline gives CDR1 SGHAT, CDR2 FQNNGV. This CDR3 comprises 15 residues. The DNA for the CDR3 is TGTGCCAGCACCCATCCCGGGACACAGGAAAACACCATATATTTT. This gives the protein CASTHPGTQENTIYF.

DNA for the CDR3: TGTGCCAGCAGGGAGCCTGACAGGGGATCCTACAATGAGCAGTTCTTC. Translating gives CASREPDRGSYNEQFF. This sequence joins TRBV25-1 and TRBJ2-1; TRBD1 agrees at 8 bases. CDR1 and CDR2 from the germline V gene are MGHDK and SYGVNS. The trim removed 6 bases at V and 1 base at J, leaving 8 bases unmatched. The CDR3 runs 16 residues.

This rearrangement joins TRBV5-4 to TRBJ2-5; 12 nucleotides line up with TRBD1. J was trimmed by 5 bases and V by 9 bases; bases with no gene match: 8. This CDR3 comprises 14 residues. Germline V CDR1 and CDR2: SGHNT, YYREEE (reference sequence). The CDR3 region is CATGGQGAWETQYF. CDR3 coding DNA: TGTGCCACCGGGGGACAGGGGGCTTGGGAGACCCAGTACTTC.

This chain links TRBV5-1 with TRBJ2-7, with D unclear. Germline CDR1 and CDR2: SGHRS and YFSETQ. CDR3 length: 13 amino acids. The V end was cut by 1 base, the J end by 1 base, with 6 bases between. The CDR3 protein is CASSLSRSYEQYF. CDR3 bases: TGCGCCAGCAGCTTGTCTCGGTCCTACGAGCAGTACTTC.

The count of this clone is one. The chain uses TRBV19 and TRBJ1-5; 7 bases align to TRBD1. The CDR3 has 14 residues. CDR1 is LNHDA and CDR2 is SQIVND in the germline V gene (reference sequence). V lost 4 bases, J lost 5 bases, and 5 bases stayed unmatched. CDR3 in DNA: TGTGCCAGTAGTAGCCGGGACAGCTATCAGCCCCAGCATTTT. Protein product: CASSSRDSYQPQHF.

V is TRBV2 and J is TRBJ1-6, with a tentative D call TRBD1 (6 bases). The CDR3 loop spans 15 amino acids. Germline CDR1 SNHLY, CDR2 FYNNEI. Trimming pared 3 bases from V and 10 bases from J, leaving 16 bases between. CDR3 amino acids: CASSEHGGYESPLHF. CDR3 in DNA: TGTGCCAGCAGTGAGCATGGGGGCTATGAATCACCCCTCCACTTT.